This T cell receptor beta chain stems from a study of shared clonotypes between healthy human individuals. General study results and limits: Non-shared clonotypes had lower generation probabilities than those shared by all four donors.

With V trimmed by 6 bases and J by 7 bases, 9 bases remained unmatched. Germline V lookup: CDR1 MNHNS, CDR2 SASEGT. This CDR3 is built from 14 residues. In the original processing: ImmunoSEQ only sent back junction sequences with no quality scores, so filtering was done differently. This table comes from immunoSEQ multiplex PCR, and its TCRdb copy is limited to in-frame clones, with some not included. Clonal size and the V and J genes are those of that table, whereas D and trimming came from the DNA. This table holds over 700,000 clones, 72% found once. Turning to this clone: Its antigen is currently unknown.

The sample was memory CD4+ T cells sorted from blood. Subset described: CD45RA-negative fraction. The chain uses TRBV6-1 and TRBJ1-5; TRBD1 matches at 7 bases. The sequence was obtained from a woman younger than 45 in good health. The CDR3 nucleotides read TGTGCCAGCAGCACGACAGGGCAGGAACAGCCCCAGCATTTT. Its protein is CASSTTGQEQPQHF.